The clone carrying this TCR beta chain was seen ten or more times. This entry comes from a study of T cells after yellow fever vaccination. Germline V gene data show CDR1 as MGHDK and CDR2 as SYGVNS. The CDR3 is 12 amino acids. Unmatched junction bases numbered 0, after V lost 4 bases and J lost 4 bases. TCRdb itself ran the 5' RACE reads through MiXCR, one entry per CDR3 protein. The profile shows around 590,000 distinct CDR3 sequences, roughly an eighth of them singletons. This clonotype was sampled from a man aged 25 to 40 who received the YFV17D yellow fever vaccine. This specimen was PBMCs, taken on the day of the yellow fever booster vaccination. The rearrangement links TRBV25-1 to TRBJ2-5; TRBD1 aligns across 7 bases. The CDR3 loop is CASSGQGETQYF. The CDR3 DNA is TGTGCCAGCAGTGGACAGGGAGAGACCCAGTACTTC.